One and the same sample provided the 11 T cell receptor beta chains below, sequenced in a study of somatic mutations in cytotoxic T cells in rheumatoid arthritis. Profiled with immunoSEQ multiplex PCR; TCRdb holds only in-frame clones, not every one. In the table there are 14,000 or so clones, less than 80% of which are singletons. The sequenced sample was CD8+ T cells sorted from blood. All receptors derive from an adult with rheumatoid arthritis.

The chain carries TRBV7-2 and TRBJ2-1, with TRBD2 as a possible D gene (5 bases). This CDR3 is built from 12 residues. V shed 1 base and J shed 7 bases, with 5 bases lying between them. Germline V CDR1 and CDR2: SGHTA, FQGNSA. The CDR3 nucleotides are TGTGCCAGCAGCTTAGAGCGGAATGAGCAGTTCTTC. Protein: CASSLERNEQFF.

CDR3 amino acids: CATLGGWAMNTEAFF. As DNA, the CDR3 is TGTGCCACCCTTGGTGGCTGGGCCATGAACACTGAAGCTTTCTTT. This chain links TRBV19 with TRBJ1-1; D unresolved. This CDR3 spans 15 amino acids. From germline, CDR1 is LNHDA and CDR2 SQIVND (reference sequence). Deletions cut 10 bases from V and 0 bases from J, with 18 bases between.

This clone has just a few counts. The rearrangement links TRBV19 to TRBJ1-1; D gene unclear. Trimming shortened V by 5 bases and J by 10 bases, and 11 bases separated the two germline ends. This CDR3 region has 11 residues. Germline CDR1 and CDR2: LNHDA and SQIVND (reference sequence). CDR3 loop: CASSSREGAFF. CDR3 nucleotides: TGTGCCAGTAGTTCCCGGGAAGGAGCTTTCTTT.

The chain is built from TRBV9 and TRBJ1-1; D is unclear. Germline CDR1 SGDLS, CDR2 YYNGEE. The CDR3 is made up of 11 amino acids. The V end was cut by 4 bases, the J end by 5 bases, with 6 bases between. The CDR3 coding sequence is TGTGCCAGCAGCCCGCGGACTGAAGCTTTCTTT. It specifies CASSPRTEAFF.

The V call is TRBV27, the J call TRBJ2-1, with 7 nucleotides matching TRBD2. The germline CDR1 and CDR2 sequences are MNHEY and SMNVEV (reference sequence). Germline trimming cut 2 bases from V and 6 bases from J; bases unmatched to any gene: 4. This CDR3 has 14 residues. CDR3 region: CASSLTAGSNEQFF. Here the CDR3 DNA reads TGTGCCAGCAGTTTAACAGCGGGGAGCAATGAGCAGTTCTTC.

This clone is medium-sized by share. The chain employs TRBV6-1 and TRBJ1-5; 9 bases are a match to TRBD1. CDR3 length: 16 amino acids. Germline CDR1 MNHNS, CDR2 SASEGT. With 0 bases clipped from V and 7 bases from J, the junction kept 7 bases outside the gene matches. This CDR3 reads CASSEASGTGNQPQHF. CDR3 nucleotides: TGTGCCAGCAGTGAAGCCTCCGGGACAGGGAACCAGCCCCAGCATTTT.

This clone has only one observation. This chain links TRBV9 with TRBJ2-1; possible D gene TRBD2, 5 bases. The V end was cut by 3 bases, the J end by 7 bases, with 20 bases between. This CDR3 contains 16 residues. The germline V gene encodes CDR1 SGDLS and CDR2 YYNGEE. The CDR3 loop reads CASSGNGDRGMNEQFF. In DNA, the CDR3 is TGTGCCAGCAGCGGTAATGGAGATCGGGGTATGAATGAGCAGTTCTTC.

The chain links TRBV7-9 to TRBJ2-3; TRBD2 matches at 8 bases. This CDR3 has 17 amino acids. CDR1 and CDR2 (germline): SEHNR, FQNEAQ (reference sequence). The V gene end was trimmed by 5 bases and the J gene end by 1 base; junction bases not matched to a gene: 11. DNA of the CDR3: TGTGCCAGCAGCGAGACTAGCACTAGCGGCGGCACAGATACGCAGTATTTT. This codes for CASSETSTSGGTDTQYF.

J is TRBJ2-5 and V is TRBV2; 9 nucleotides align to TRBD1. Germline V gene lookup returns CDR1 SNHLY and CDR2 FYNNEI. This CDR3 has 13 amino acids. Unmatched junction bases numbered 4, after V lost 6 bases and J lost 5 bases. The CDR3 DNA follows: TGTGCCAGCAGGGAGACAGGGGGGGAGACCCAGTACTTC. It encodes CASRETGGETQYF. The full variable domain, rest sourced from reference TRBV2 and TRBJ2-5, is EPEVTQTPSHQVTQMGQEVILRCVPISNHLYFYWYRQILGQKVEFLVSFYNNEISEKSEIFDDQFSVERPDGSNFTLKIRSTKLEDSAMYFCASRETGGETQYFGPGTRLLVL.

V usage is TRBV7-2 and J usage is TRBJ2-7; the match to TRBD1 covers 9 bases. From germline, CDR1 is SGHTA and CDR2 FQGNSA. Unmatched junction bases numbered 14, after V lost 5 bases and J lost 9 bases. The CDR3 loop spans 15 amino acids. The CDR3 protein is CASSLLPGQGFWQYF. CDR3 nucleotide sequence: TGTGCCAGCAGCCTCCTCCCGGGACAGGGTTTCTGGCAGTACTTC. Based on the CDR3 plus reference TRBV7-2 and TRBJ2-7, the full variable domain is GAGVSQSPSNKVTEKGKDVELRCDPISGHTALYWYRQSLGQGLEFLIYFQGNSAPDKSGLPSDRFSAERTGGSVSTLTIQRTQQEDSAVYLCASSLLPGQGFWQYFGPGTRLTVT.

This chain links TRBV7-9 with TRBJ2-1; D may be TRBD2 (5 bases). This CDR3 contains 11 residues. The ends were cut back, 1 base at V and 14 bases at J, with 9 bases in the middle. The germline V gene has CDR1 SEHNR and CDR2 FQNEAQ (reference sequence). The chain's CDR3 is CASSLVAREFF. The CDR3, as DNA: TGTGCCAGCAGCTTAGTGGCGCGGGAGTTCTTC. The full variable domain, completed using reference TRBV7-9 and TRBJ2-1, is DTGVSQNPRHKITKRGQNVTFRCDPISEHNRLYWYRQTLGQGPEFLTYFQNEAQLEKSRLLSDRFSAERPKGSFSTLEIQRTEQGDSAMYLCASSLVAREFFGPGTRLTVL.